This TCR beta chain derives from a study of shared clonotypes between healthy human individuals. Study details: Researchers assigned three CD4 naive, three CD4 memory, two CD8 naive and one CD8 memory plate to each donor. Study findings and constraints: Clonotype sharing among donors was expected to depend on sequencing depth. Naive subsets generally exceeded memory subsets in estimated richness.

With regard to this clone: Its target is unknown.

The germline V gene encodes CDR1 SGHAT and CDR2 FQNNGV. The junction had 11 bases not matched to a gene; V was cut back by 11 bases and J by 7 bases. The CDR3 contains 13 residues. This table comes from immunoSEQ multiplex PCR, and its TCRdb copy is limited to in-frame clones, with some not included. The sample has over 2,000,000 clones; around 95% are singletons. Naive CD8 isolation took CD45RO-negative cells positively selected for CCR7 and excluded terminally differentiated effector memory CD45RA+ cells. The donors, healthy adults who were HIV-negative, had experienced no recent acute infections or vaccinations.

The V and J genes are TRBV11-2 and TRBJ2-1; the match to TRBD2 covers 7 bases. The origin of this receptor is a man between 18 and 29 years old in good health. Some clones in this sample may be carry-over from other donors' samples. The sample comprised naive CD8+ T cells from PBMCs. The CDR3 sequence: CAYEGAGENEQFF. Here the CDR3 DNA reads TGTGCCTACGAGGGCGCGGGAGAGAATGAGCAGTTCTTC.